This T cell receptor (beta chain) was retrieved from a study of control samples from healthy donors and cancer patients. The table came from immunoSEQ multiplex PCR; TCRdb's copy has only in-frame clones and leaves some out. The sample holds some 130,000 clones, about 87% seen once. The CDR3 consists of 18 residues. Germline V gene sequence: CDR1 LNHDA, CDR2 SQIVND (reference sequence). The ends lost 4 bases at V and 5 bases at J; junction bases unmatched: 11. This receptor was identified in a man aged 40-55 years in good health. Sequencing was done on a sample of blood. This chain uses TRBV19 with TRBJ2-3, with 14 bases matching TRBD2. CDR3 nucleotides: TGTGCCAGTAGTAGGGGACTAGCGGGGGTCAGAGGAGGAGATACGCAGTATTTT. It is translated as CASSRGLAGVRGGDTQYF.